This TCR beta chain was found in a study of response to subunit inactivated influenza vaccine listed by TCRdb under 2018. Some background on the complete study: To follow how T cells responded to a trivalent subunit inactivated influenza vaccine, the researchers relied on deep quantitative profiling of the T cell receptor repertoire.

Libraries were constructed by RT-PCR. Instrument used: Illumina HiSeq 2500. TCRdb passed the public sequencing reads through fastp at Q25 and MiXCR, retaining productive beta sequences. All rows with the same CDR3 protein become a single entry with the most common DNA and genes. The table for this sample lists 860,000 or so distinct CDR3 sequences; around 20% of them were counted only once. The ten largest clones represent about 10% of the sample. Concerning this clonotype itself: The antigen this receptor binds is unknown. Base-call qualities are not available, and no considerably larger clone is one nucleotide away.

From a lookup of the germline V gene (reference sequence), CDR1 and CDR2 are DFQATT and SNEGSKA. Including the terminal cysteine and phenylalanine, the CDR3 comprises 16 residues. Of the read, only the CDR3 DNA is kept; its 48 bases are in frame from base 1. V gives up 5 bases and J gives up 6 bases, and the segment between their germline ends measures 23 bases. Here is what the overall study found, with its caveats: The authors proposed that each seasonal influenza vaccination may bring in only a limited number of new T cells.

In this chain, TRBV20-1 is recombined with TRBJ2-1; the D gene could be either TRBD1 or TRBD2, each agreeing at 7 bases. This specimen was PBMCs from blood, taken roughly 5 days after vaccination. The TCR was taken from a man aged 45 to 65 who received an inactivated influenza vaccine. Donor details come from another sample of the same person, matched by shared clones. The CDR3 region reads CSARPATSRGSNEQFF. The sequenced DNA: TGCAGTGCTCGGCCCGCGACTAGCAGGGGGTCCAATGAGCAGTTCTTC.